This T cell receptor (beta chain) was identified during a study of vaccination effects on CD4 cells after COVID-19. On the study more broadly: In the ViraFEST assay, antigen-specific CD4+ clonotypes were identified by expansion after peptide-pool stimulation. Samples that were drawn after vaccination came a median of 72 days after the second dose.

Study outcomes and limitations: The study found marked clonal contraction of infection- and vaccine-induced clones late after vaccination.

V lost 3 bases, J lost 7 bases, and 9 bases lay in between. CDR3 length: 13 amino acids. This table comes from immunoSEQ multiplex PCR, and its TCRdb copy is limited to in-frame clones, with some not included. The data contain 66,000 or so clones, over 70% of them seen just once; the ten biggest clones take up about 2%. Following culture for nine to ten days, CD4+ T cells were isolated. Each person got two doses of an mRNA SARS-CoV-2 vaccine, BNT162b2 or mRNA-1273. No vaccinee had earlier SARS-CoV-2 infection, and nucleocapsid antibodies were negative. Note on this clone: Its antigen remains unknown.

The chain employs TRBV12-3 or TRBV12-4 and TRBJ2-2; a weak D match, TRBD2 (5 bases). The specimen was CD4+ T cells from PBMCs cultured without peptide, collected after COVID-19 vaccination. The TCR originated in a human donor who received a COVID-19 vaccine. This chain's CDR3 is CASSFIEGGELFF. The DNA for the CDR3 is TGTGCCAGCAGTTTTATTGAGGGCGGGGAGCTGTTTTTT.